The 20 T cell receptor beta chains below all came from one sample that was sequenced in a study of shared T cell receptors in the human thymus listed by TCRdb under 2021. Library preparation was by the immunoSEQ multiplex PCR assay. Drawn from immuneACCESS, this table holds only the in-frame rearrangements with V and J called that TCRdb kept. Clones are partly lost; checked studies trace under half to an unresolved V gene and leave the rest unexplained. For this sample the table gives hundreds of thousands of clones, of which approximately 95% were detected only once. Roughly 0.021% of the sample goes to the ten largest clones. Sequencing used thymocytes. Receptor source: a human donor.

The V and J genes are TRBV28 and TRBJ1-5, with TRBD1 as a possible D gene (5 bases). This CDR3 is 18 amino acids long. Germline V gene lookup returns CDR1 MDHEN and CDR2 SYDVKM. V was trimmed by 5 bases and J by 0 bases, leaving 20 bases between them. The DNA for the CDR3 is TGTGCCAGCAGTCTTTGGGGTAACAAAGGGGATAGCAATCAGCCCCAGCATTTT. It codes for CASSLWGNKGDSNQPQHF.

This clone has only one observation. This chain uses TRBV4-2 with TRBJ2-2; D is possibly TRBD2 (5 bases). CDR1 LGHNA and CDR2 YNFKEQ come from the germline V gene. Trimming took 3 bases from V and 6 from J, leaving 11 bases between them. The CDR3 is 14 residues long. CDR3 loop: CASSHETDSGELFF. The DNA of the CDR3 is TGTGCCAGCAGCCATGAGACGGACTCCGGGGAGCTGTTTTTT.

This clone was counted a single time. Other DNA sequences of this sample code for an identical CDR3. The chain combines TRBV28 with TRBJ1-5; 7 bases line up with TRBD1. The CDR3 contains 15 residues. Trimming cost V 5 bases and J 7 bases; bases outside gene matches: 11. Looked up from germline, CDR1 is MDHEN and CDR2 is SYDVKM. In DNA, the CDR3 is TGTGCCAGCAGTCTCTACAGGGGTCAGGGACAGCCCCAGCATTTT. This codes for CASSLYRGQGQPQHF.

V gene TRBV7-3 combines with J gene TRBJ2-7, with 9 bases aligning to TRBD1. The CDR3 is 15 residues long. The V segment lost 0 bases and the J segment 4 bases; nucleotides outside the gene matches: 4. Germline loops: CDR1 SGHTA, CDR2 FQGTGA. The CDR3: CASSLTEGQGYEQYF. CDR3 DNA sequence: TGTGCCAGCAGCTTAACGGAGGGACAGGGTTACGAGCAGTACTTC.

The chain uses TRBV5-1 and TRBJ2-3; D is possibly TRBD2 (6 bases). The CDR3 sequence is 16 residues long. Germline CDR1 SGHRS, CDR2 YFSETQ. The V and J ends lost 5 bases and 0 bases respectively, with 16 bases between them. The CDR3 sequence: CASRFEVAGSTDTQYF. The CDR3 coding sequence is TGCGCCAGCAGATTCGAGGTGGCGGGAAGCACAGATACGCAGTATTTT.

This clone occurred once. The genes are TRBV6-1 and TRBJ1-1; 8 bases line up with TRBD1. J lost 1 base, V lost 11 bases, and 6 bases had no gene match. CDR3 length equals 13 residues. The germline V gene encodes CDR1 MNHNS and CDR2 SASEGT. The CDR3 DNA reads TGTGCCTCCAGGGGGCTGGGGAACACTGAAGCTTTCTTT. Translation gives CASRGLGNTEAFF.

The chain couples TRBV28 to TRBJ1-2; D is unclear. The CDR3 is 14 amino acids. The V gene's germline CDR1 is MDHEN and CDR2 SYDVKM. Trimming shortened V by 3 bases and J by 3 bases, and 11 bases separated the two germline ends. As DNA, the CDR3 is TGTGCCAGCAGTTTGGGAGATCAGCACTATGGCTACACCTTC. It yields the protein CASSLGDQHYGYTF.

The rearrangement joins TRBV6-5 to TRBJ1-1, with TRBD1 as a possible D gene (5 bases). This CDR3 has 15 amino acids. The germline CDR1 and CDR2 sequences are MNHEY and SVGAGI. Deletions cut 0 bases from V and 0 bases from J, with 8 bases between. Here the CDR3 reads CASSYSDRLNTEAFF. For the CDR3, the DNA is TGTGCCAGCAGTTACTCTGACAGATTGAACACTGAAGCTTTCTTT.

The rearrangement links TRBV29-1 to TRBJ2-1, with D perhaps TRBD2 (6 bases). V was trimmed by 6 bases and J by 6 bases, leaving 15 bases between them. The germline V gene has CDR1 SQVTM and CDR2 ANQGSEA. This CDR3 contains 13 residues. The CDR3 sequence is CSVRDWPFNEQFF. CDR3 nucleotides: TGCAGCGTCCGGGACTGGCCGTTCAATGAGCAGTTCTTC.

The J gene is TRBJ2-7, the V gene TRBV28, with D possibly TRBD2 on 5 matching bases. V lost 5 bases and J lost 4, with 12 bases in between. The CDR3 sequence is 13 residues long. Germline V lookup: CDR1 MDHEN, CDR2 SYDVKM. Here the CDR3 DNA reads TGTGCCAGCAGTCCCCCTAGCACTTACGAGCAGTACTTC. This sequence encodes CASSPPSTYEQYF.

This clone came up once. The chain is built from TRBV30 and TRBJ2-3; TRBD1 matches at 8 bases. The germline V gene has CDR1 GTSNPN and CDR2 SVGIG (reference sequence). The CDR3 consists of 14 residues. The V segment lost 5 bases and the J segment 6 bases; nucleotides outside the gene matches: 10. The CDR3 sequence: CAWRGQDRVDTQYF. The CDR3 DNA follows: TGTGCCTGGCGGGGACAGGACAGGGTGGATACGCAGTATTTT.

This clone was recorded a few times. CDR3 in amino acids: CASSFRPGQETQYF. CDR3 bases: TGTGCCAGCAGCTTCAGACCGGGACAAGAGACCCAGTACTTC. The chain is built from TRBV7-2 and TRBJ2-5; weak D call: TRBD2 (5 bases). The ends were cut back, 3 bases at V and 2 bases at J, with 10 bases in the middle. The CDR3 spans 14 residues. Germline CDR1 and CDR2: SGHTA and FQGNSA.

The chain employs TRBV18 and TRBJ2-1; D is uncertain. Germline V gives CDR1 KGHSH, CDR2 LQKENI. The CDR3 covers 16 residues. Trimming took off 0 bases at V and 2 bases at J, with 11 bases between the two ends. The CDR3 DNA follows: TGTGCCAGCTCACCACCGGATCGACTCCCCTACAATGAGCAGTTCTTC. Encoded protein: CASSPPDRLPYNEQFF.

The genes are TRBV6-4 and TRBJ2-3, with 12 nucleotides matching TRBD1. The junction had 12 bases not matched to a gene; V was cut back by 8 bases and J by 6 bases. Per germline, CDR1 MRHNA and CDR2 SNTAGT. The CDR3 contains 16 residues. The CDR3 reads CASSPRDRGQEDTQYF. The CDR3 nucleotides read TGTGCCAGCTCACCCCGGGACAGGGGGCAGGAGGATACGCAGTATTTT.

V and J are TRBV28 and TRBJ2-3, with D possibly matching TRBD1 (5 bases). The CDR3 sequence is 17 residues long. V lost 1 base to trimming and J lost 0 bases, with 14 bases between them. Looked up from germline, CDR1 is MDHEN and CDR2 is SYDVKM. This CDR3 reads CASSLSPLKGSTDTQYF. The CDR3, as DNA: TGTGCCAGCAGTTTATCCCCGTTGAAGGGGAGCACAGATACGCAGTATTTT.

The CDR3 sequence is CAWSGENAFF. CDR3 DNA: TGTGCCTGGTCAGGGGAGAACGCTTTCTTT. The chain joins TRBV30 to TRBJ1-1; a possible D gene is TRBD1 (6 bases). Germline lookup yields CDR1 GTSNPN and CDR2 SVGIG (reference sequence). Trimming took off 5 bases at V and 11 bases at J, with 12 bases between the two ends. This CDR3 comprises 10 residues.

A word on this clone: A junction boundary mismatches the germline segment, possibly from a read error. This chain joins TRBV30 and TRBJ1-3, with D hard to call. CDR3 length: 17 amino acids. The germline V gene encodes CDR1 GTSNPN and CDR2 SVGIG (reference sequence). The CDR3 DNA follows: TGTGCCTGGATGAGGAGTCTACCCTCCCGCTCTGGAAGCACCATATATTTT. This codes for CAWMRSLPSRSGSTIYF.

This clone was recorded once. The chain recombines TRBV19 with TRBJ2-1, with 10 bases fitting TRBD1. Germline CDR1 LNHDA, CDR2 SQIVND (reference sequence). The V and J ends lost 1 base and 4 bases, in that order; junction bases with no gene match: 1. The CDR3 is 15 residues long. The CDR3 loop reads CASSIVGQGYNEQFF. The CDR3 DNA reads as TGTGCCAGTAGTATAGTGGGACAGGGGTACAATGAGCAGTTCTTC.

The rearrangement uses TRBV10-3 and TRBJ1-1; maybe TRBD1 (6 bases). Trimming removed 7 bases at V and 4 bases at J, with 10 bases between. CDR3 length equals 12 residues. Germline loops: CDR1 ENHRY, CDR2 SYGVKD. Written as DNA, the CDR3 is TGTGCCATCACCTCAGGGGTCACTGAAGCTTTCTTT. Amino acids: CAITSGVTEAFF.

This chain links TRBV29-1 with TRBJ2-7, with D perhaps TRBD1 (5 bases). This CDR3 is 14 amino acids long. CDR1 SQVTM and CDR2 ANQGSEA come from the germline V gene. Between the trimmed V and J ends, which lost 0 bases and 0 bases, there was a span of 9 bases. In DNA, the CDR3 is TGCAGCGTTGAAGATCTTACAGGCTCCTACGAGCAGTACTTC. It translates to CSVEDLTGSYEQYF.